This T cell receptor (beta chain) was obtained from a study of T-cell memory formation after mild COVID-19. The overall study: Each donor largely had its own TCR clusters. Study-wide points: Within pre-infection memory, some responding clones were found, suggesting cross-reactive memory joined. Clonal second-wave expansions that peaked on day 37 had unconfirmed SARS-CoV-2 specificity.

The 5'RACE method, run with constant-segment primers, produced TCR alpha and TCR beta cDNA libraries (carrying sample barcodes and UMIs). TCRdb re-called the 5' RACE reads through MiXCR, storing one row per CDR3 protein. Counted here are hundreds of thousands of distinct CDR3 sequences, less than 9.5% occurring once; the ten biggest clones make up 22%. Trimming removed 6 bases from V and 2 bases from J, with 10 bases in between. The CDR3 extends over 12 amino acids. Per the germline V gene, CDR1 is DFQATT and CDR2 is SNEGSKA (reference sequence). There are a few counts of this clonotype. Antigen unknown.

The source is a man younger than 30 who had mild COVID-19 (a few samples of this study predate the infection). Cell type and time point are not known. Source material: PBMCs or a T cell subset sorted from them (not recorded which). The chain couples TRBV20-1 to TRBJ2-5; possible D gene TRBD1, 5 bases. The CDR3: CSATDRQETQYF. Written as DNA, the CDR3 is TGCAGTGCCACCGACAGACAAGAGACCCAGTACTTC.